This is a list of T cell receptor beta chains from one sample in a study of shared clonotypes between healthy human individuals. Sequencing was performed with immunoSEQ multiplex PCR; in TCRdb, only in-frame clones are kept and a portion is missing. The sample contains around 1.9 million clones, 93% of which appear only once. Input material: naive CD8+ T cells from PBMCs. The receptors derive from a man aged 18 to 30 in good health. Some clones in this sample may be carry-over from other donors' samples. CDR3s include the opening cysteine and the closing phenylalanine or tryptophan. D genes are given only for firm matches. A clone size is listed for some rows: how often the clone was seen (once, few, many), or a class if it is expanded.

- TRBJ2-7 17 TRBV5-1 - CASSLDFGYQIRDEQYF TGCGCCAGCAGCTTGGATTTCGGCTACCAAATAAGGGACGAGCAGTACTTC
- TRBJ2-7 17 TRBV4-3 - CASSQDWERAVTYEQYF TGCGCCAGCAGCCAAGATTGGGAGAGGGCCGTAACCTACGAGCAGTACTTC
- TRBJ1-2 15 TRBV5-6 - CASSYRTDFNYGYTF TGTGCCAGCAGCTACCGGACAGATTTCAACTATGGCTACACCTTC
- TRBJ2-1 16 TRBV11-2 TRBD2 CASSLGMGGPSNEQFF TGTGCCAGCAGCTTAGGGATGGGAGGGCCTTCCAATGAGCAGTTCTTC
- TRBJ1-1 16 TRBV5-1 - CASSLDPADMNTEAFF TGCGCCAGCAGCTTGGACCCAGCCGATATGAACACTGAAGCTTTCTTT
- TRBJ2-7 14 TRBV13 - CASSSNRQYYEQYF TGTGCCAGCAGCTCCAATCGACAGTACTACGAGCAGTACTTC
- TRBJ2-7 13 TRBV5-6 - CASSLLATHEQYF TGTGCCAGCAGCTTACTCGCGACCCACGAGCAGTACTTC
- TRBJ1-5 18 TRBV19 - CASSYLPDGWEGNQPQHF TGTGCCAGTAGTTACCTACCGGACGGCTGGGAAGGGAATCAGCCCCAGCATTTT
- TRBJ2-3 16 TRBV10-2 TRBD2 CASRVAGATSTDTQYF TGCGCCAGCAGGGTAGCGGGAGCCACAAGCACAGATACGCAGTATTTT
- TRBJ2-3 16 TRBV6-1 - CASSEAWTAITDTQYF TGTGCCAGCAGTGAAGCGTGGACAGCCATCACAGATACGCAGTATTTT
once TRBJ1-2 13 TRBV28 TRBD1 CASKVRGQDGYTF TGTGCCAGCAAAGTCAGGGGGCAGGATGGCTACACCTTC
- TRBJ1-1 15 TRBV6-5 TRBD1 CASSPRDRLNTEAFF TGTGCCAGCAGTCCGCGGGACAGGCTGAACACTGAAGCTTTCTTT
once TRBJ1-4 15 TRBV19 - CASSISGSLNEKLFF TGTGCCAGTAGTATAAGCGGCAGCCTTAATGAAAAACTGTTTTTT
- TRBJ2-5 16 TRBV28 TRBD2 CASSSWTSGSIETQYF TGTGCCAGCAGTTCTTGGACTAGCGGGAGCATCGAGACCCAGTACTTC
- TRBJ1-5 16 TRBV7-8 TRBD1 CASSAGTGSSNQPQHF TGTGCCAGCAGCGCCGGGACAGGATCTAGCAATCAGCCCCAGCATTTT
- TRBJ2-1 19 TRBV7-7 TRBD2 CASSRSGGLAGSDGNEQFF TGTGCCAGCAGCCGATCCGGGGGACTAGCGGGATCCGACGGCAATGAGCAGTTCTTC
- TRBJ2-1 14 TRBV4-2 - CASSQAGAGNEQFF TGTGCCAGCAGCCAAGCAGGAGCAGGCAATGAGCAGTTCTTC
- TRBJ1-2 18 TRBV28 - CASSLFADKGYLRAGYTF TGTGCCAGCAGTTTATTTGCGGATAAAGGTTATCTCAGGGCTGGCTACACCTTC
- TRBJ1-1 14 TRBV10-2 - CASSAGEMNTEAFF TGCGCCAGCAGTGCAGGGGAAATGAACACTGAAGCTTTCTTT
- TRBJ2-7 15 TRBV7-3 TRBD2 CASSWTSGTSYEQYF TGTGCCAGCAGCTGGACTAGCGGGACCTCCTACGAGCAGTACTTC
once TRBJ2-5 20 TRBV15 - CATSRDRGAETAPYQETQYF TGTGCCACCAGCAGAGATAGGGGCGCGGAGACAGCGCCGTACCAAGAGACCCAGTACTTC
- TRBJ2-5 19 TRBV18 - CASSPFYRGGVEFQETQYF TGTGCCAGCTCACCATTCTATCGGGGCGGGGTAGAGTTCCAAGAGACCCAGTACTTC
- TRBJ1-2 14 TRBV25-1 - CASSGTVYNYGYTF TGTGCCAGCAGTGGGACAGTTTATAACTATGGCTACACCTTC
- TRBJ1-1 13 TRBV30 TRBD1 CAWSGRGKREAFF TGTGCCTGGAGTGGCAGGGGGAAAAGGGAAGCTTTCTTT
- TRBJ1-1 16 TRBV11-2 TRBD1 CASSYSQGARNTEAFF TGTGCCAGCAGCTATTCCCAGGGGGCCCGGAACACTGAAGCTTTCTTT
- TRBJ2-7 15 TRBV9 - CASSARLGLLYEQYF TGTGCCAGCAGCGCCCGTTTAGGGCTGCTCTACGAGCAGTACTTC
once TRBJ2-1 16 TRBV7-6 TRBD2 CASSVRLADIPNGQFF TGTGCCAGCAGCGTCAGACTAGCGGACATACCAAATGGACAGTTCTTC
- TRBJ1-5 16 TRBV6-1 TRBD1 CASSEGGTGANQPQHF TGTGCCAGCAGTGAAGGGGGGACAGGGGCCAATCAGCCCCAGCATTTT